A selection of T cell receptor beta chains follows, all from one sample in a study of cytomegalovirus exposure and HLA in healthy donors. Sequencing used immunoSEQ multiplex PCR; TCRdb keeps in-frame clones, though not all of them. The repertoire has 150,000 to 180,000 clones, about 86% of them found once; the top ten carry less than 2.5%. Sequenced input: PBMCs. The receptors here all came from a human donor in good health. Each CDR3 is given with its conserved first and last residue. Each record gives: D gene, J gene, V gene, clone size, CDR3 protein, CDR3 DNA. A D gene is named only where the DNA matches it firmly. A row's size may be missing; if present it is once, few, many or a size class.

. TRBJ1-2 TRBV2 . CASSGQESYGYTF TGTGCCAGCAGTGGACAGGAGTCCTATGGCTACACCTTC
. TRBJ1-1 TRBV21-1 . CASSKGGLNTEAFF TGTGCCAGCAGCAAAGGAGGGTTGAACACTGAAGCTTTCTTT
TRBD1 TRBJ2-2 TRBV5-1 . CASGNRGRSTGELFF TGCGCCAGCGGCAACAGGGGGCGCTCAACCGGGGAGCTGTTTTTT
. TRBJ1-1 TRBV9 . CASSATGSVMNTEAFF TGTGCCAGCAGCGCTACAGGGTCTGTCATGAACACTGAAGCTTTCTTT
TRBD2 TRBJ2-5 TRBV19 . CASSSGGGETQYF TGTGCCAGTAGTTCCGGGGGGGGAGAGACCCAGTACTTC
TRBD1 TRBJ1-2 TRBV5-6 . CASSLGGTVKFYGYTF TGTGCCAGCAGCTTGGGGGGGACAGTGAAGTTTTATGGCTACACCTTC
TRBD1 TRBJ2-1 TRBV12-5 . CASGLRTGINYNEQFF TGTGCTAGTGGTCTAAGGACAGGGATAAACTACAATGAGCAGTTCTTC
. TRBJ1-5 TRBV7-2 . CASSGTTGSQPQHF TGTGCCAGCAGCGGAACCACAGGGTCTCAGCCCCAGCATTTT
. TRBJ1-2 TRBV6-5 . CASSYGRDYGYTF TGTGCCAGCAGTTACGGCAGGGACTATGGCTACACCTTC
TRBD2 TRBJ2-3 TRBV6-5 . CASSRKRGATDTQYF TGTGCCAGCAGTCGTAAGCGGGGGGCAACAGATACGCAGTATTTT
. TRBJ1-4 TRBV19 once CASSITGTNEKLFF TGTGCCAGTAGCATAACAGGGACTAATGAAAAACTGTTTTTT
TRBD1 TRBJ1-1 TRBV5-1 . CASSLGRDRRTEAFF TGCGCCAGCAGCTTGGGAAGGGACAGACGAACTGAAGCTTTCTTT
TRBD1 TRBJ1-1 TRBV15 . CATSRDPTGVSTEAFF TGTGCCACCAGCAGAGATCCCACAGGGGTGAGCACTGAAGCTTTCTTT
. TRBJ1-1 TRBV18 . CASSPPNQGRSTEAFF TGTGCCAGCTCACCACCCAACCAGGGGCGTTCGACTGAAGCTTTCTTT
. TRBJ1-2 TRBV21-1 . CASSKGPGQGYGAF TGTGCCAGCAGCAAAGGACCGGGACAGGGGTATGGGGCCTTC
. TRBJ2-1 TRBV6-1 . CASESGGSYNEQFF TGTGCCAGCGAATCCGGTGGCTCCTACAATGAGCAGTTCTTC
. TRBJ2-1 TRBV6-1 . CASSERGDGQFF TGTGCCAGCAGTGAACGGGGAGACGGGCAGTTCTTC
TRBD1 TRBJ2-2 TRBV6-5 . CASRIDRDNTGELFF TGTGCCAGCAGGATAGACAGGGATAACACCGGGGAGCTGTTTTTT
. TRBJ1-2 TRBV28 . CASSQTAAGTQNYGYTF TGTGCCAGCAGCCAGACCGCCGCCGGGACACAAAACTATGGCTACACCTTC
. TRBJ2-5 TRBV6-5 . CASSRDSQETQYF TGTGCCAGCAGTCGGGACTCACAAGAGACCCAGTACTTC
. TRBJ1-1 TRBV2 . CASSPQVYAFF TGTGCCAGCAGTCCACAGGTTTATGCTTTCTTT
TRBD1 TRBJ2-7 TRBV2 once CASRWGQAYEQYF TGTGCCAGCAGGTGGGGACAGGCCTACGAGCAGTACTTC
TRBD1 TRBJ2-1 TRBV30 . CAWGTRGSYNEQFF TGTGCCTGGGGTACCAGGGGGTCCTACAATGAGCAGTTCTTC
TRBD2 TRBJ2-3 TRBV9 . CASSAIGLAGGNTDTQYF TGTGCCAGCAGCGCCATAGGACTAGCGGGGGGAAACACAGATACGCAGTATTTT
TRBD1 TRBJ1-1 TRBV2 . CASSSTGGTEAFF TGTGCCAGCAGTTCGACAGGGGGCACTGAAGCTTTCTTT
. TRBJ2-3 TRBV9 . CASSVGFLAGAGDTQYF TGTGCCAGCAGCGTAGGATTTCTTGCGGGGGCGGGGGATACGCAGTATTTT